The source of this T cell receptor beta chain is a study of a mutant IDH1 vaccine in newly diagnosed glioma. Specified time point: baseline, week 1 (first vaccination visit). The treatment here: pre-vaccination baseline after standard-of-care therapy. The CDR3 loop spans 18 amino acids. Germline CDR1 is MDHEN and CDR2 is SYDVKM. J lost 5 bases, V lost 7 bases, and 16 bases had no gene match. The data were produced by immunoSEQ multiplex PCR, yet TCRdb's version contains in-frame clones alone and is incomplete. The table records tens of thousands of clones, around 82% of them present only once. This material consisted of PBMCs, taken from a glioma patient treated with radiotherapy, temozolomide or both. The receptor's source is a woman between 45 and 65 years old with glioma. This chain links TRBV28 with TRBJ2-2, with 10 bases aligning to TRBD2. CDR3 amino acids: CASTSAGGRVEKTGELFF. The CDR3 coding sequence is TGTGCCAGCACCTCAGCGGGGGGGCGTGTCGAGAAGACCGGGGAGCTGTTTTTT.